One TCR beta chain is described in this entry. Time point of the sample: blood 4 weeks post-SBRT, at nephrectomy. The treatment is: 15 Gy SBRT to primary tumor, nephrectomy 4 weeks later. Clones were read by immunoSEQ multiplex PCR, and TCRdb kept only the in-frame ones, dropping some. The repertoire has some 150,000 clones, 75% to 90% of them found once; the top ten carry 15% to 20%. These data are taken from a study of radiation and T cells in renal cell carcinoma. This CDR3 is built from 12 residues. V gave up 4 bases and J gave up 8 bases; unmatched junction bases: 3. Per germline, CDR1 MNHEY and CDR2 SVGAGI.

This TCR derives from a woman aged 45-60 years with renal cell carcinoma. This sequence joins TRBV6-5 and TRBJ1-2, with 8 nucleotides matching TRBD1. The source material was blood, sampled from a patient whose treatment included radiotherapy and nephrectomy. The CDR3 nucleotides are TGTGCCAGCAGTTCCGACAGGGGAGGCTACACCTTC. Protein sequence: CASSSDRGGYTF.